These 6 T cell receptor beta chains came from one sample sequenced in a study of T cell clonality in common variable immunodeficiency. Profiled with immunoSEQ multiplex PCR; TCRdb holds only in-frame clones, not every one. The profile covers about 37,000 clones, none occurring a single time. Sequencing was done on a sample of peripheral blood mononuclear cells. The receptors originated from a person between 18 and 75 years old in good health.

This clone was recorded at least ten times. CDR3 DNA (partial): TGCGCCAGCAGCGAAAGAGACTTGACTAGGGATGAAAAA. This gives the protein CASSERDLTRDEK. The entire CDR3 protein is CASSERDLTRDEKLFF. This chain uses TRBV5-1 with TRBJ1-4; D remains ambiguous. Sequencing ends 3 residues short of the CDR3 end; the germline J gene provides the rest. The CDR3 is made up of 16 amino acids. The V end was cut by 4 bases, the J end by 6 bases, with 19 bases between. The germline gives CDR1 SGHRS, CDR2 YFSETQ.

This clone was detected ten times or more. Read sequence stops 3 residues before the CDR3 end, and the germline J gene provides the missing end. The chain is built from TRBV20-1 and TRBJ2-7; perhaps TRBD1 as D (6 bases). The CDR3 is made up of 12 amino acids. From germline, CDR1 is DFQATT and CDR2 SNEGSKA (reference sequence). Trimming stripped 6 bases from V and 3 bases from J, with 12 bases between. CDR3 sequence: CSAATGIYEQYF. The part of the CDR3 DNA that was read is TGCAGTGCCGCGACAGGAATCTACGAG.

CDR3 DNA, as far as it was read: TGTGCCTGGAGTGTAGCGGGGTCTGGAAACACC. It specifies CAWSVAGSGNT. The entire CDR3 is CAWSVAGSGNTIYF. V is TRBV30 and J is TRBJ1-3; D is unresolved. The read is 3 residues too short to cover the CDR3 end, so that end is filled in from the germline J gene. Germline loops: CDR1 GTSNPN, CDR2 SVGIG (reference sequence). The CDR3 has 14 residues. Trimming removed 0 bases from V and 1 base from J, with 7 bases in between.

This clone occurred many times. From the germline J gene comes the end of the CDR3, since the read stops 3 residues before it. This rearrangement joins TRBV5-1 to TRBJ1-2; TRBD1 agrees at 7 bases. Unmatched junction bases numbered 7, after V lost 4 bases and J lost 7 bases. The CDR3 covers 13 residues. Looked up from germline, CDR1 is SGHRS and CDR2 is YFSETQ. The CDR3 bases that were read are TGCGCCAGCAGCGAGACAGGGCATCTTGGC. Its protein is CASSETGHLG. The whole CDR3 region reads CASSETGHLGYTF.

This clone was counted many times. Read sequence stops 3 residues before the CDR3 end, and the germline J gene provides the missing end. This chain links TRBV19 with TRBJ2-3, with 12 bases matching TRBD2. CDR3 length equals 16 residues. V shed 5 bases and J 1 base; nucleotides not matched to a gene: 4. CDR1 and CDR2 (germline): LNHDA, SQIVND (reference sequence). CDR3 protein: CASSDRLAGGTDTQYF. CDR3 DNA, as far as it was read: TGTGCCAGTAGTGATCGACTAGCGGGGGGCACAGATACG.

This clone was found a few times. The read halts 3 residues ahead of the CDR3 end, with the missing end drawn from the germline J gene. V gene TRBV30 combines with J gene TRBJ1-6; D gene unclear. From germline, CDR1 is GTSNPN and CDR2 SVGIG (reference sequence). V lost 2 bases and J 0 bases, leaving 5 bases between the germline ends. There are 14 residues in the CDR3. CDR3 loop: CAWSSRSYNSPLHF. Incomplete CDR3 DNA: TGTGCCTGGAGTTCCCGCTCCTATAATTCACCC.